The 10 T cell receptor beta chains below were found in one sample sequenced in a study of blood T cell repertoires in COVID-19. TCRdb keeps only in-frame clones here, not all; method: immunoSEQ multiplex PCR. The sample lists around 58,000 clones, less than 85% occurring once. Sequenced input: peripheral blood. These receptors originate from a human donor in a cohort sampled during active COVID-19.

This clone was recorded only once. The gene calls are TRBV5-1 and TRBJ2-3; 11 positions match TRBD2. V trimming: 1 base; J trimming: 4 bases; junction bases outside the gene matches: 8. The CDR3 sequence is 17 residues long. Germline V CDR1 and CDR2: SGHRS, YFSETQ. The CDR3 sequence: CASSLRLAGGVADTQYF. CDR3 nucleotides: TGCGCCAGCAGCTTGCGGCTAGCGGGGGGCGTCGCAGATACGCAGTATTTT.

As to this clone: At one boundary the junction diverges from the germline segment, which might be a read error. V and J are TRBV6-5 and TRBJ1-2; TRBD1 might be the D (6 bases). There are 13 residues in the CDR3. CDR1 is MNHEY, CDR2 SVGAGI, per germline. CDR3 nucleotides: TGTGCCCGCAGGGGTGGGGGGGGTTGGGGCTACACCTTC. It translates to CARRGGGGWGYTF.

This sequence joins TRBV2 and TRBJ1-2; tentative D call: TRBD1 (5 bases). Germline CDR1 and CDR2: SNHLY and FYNNEI. The CDR3 has 12 amino acids. V lost 8 bases and J 6 bases, leaving 13 bases between the germline ends. The CDR3 DNA reads TGTGCCAGCGGGGCGGGGGAACATGGCTACACCTTC. This sequence encodes CASGAGEHGYTF.

The CDR3 spells CATTTMAGSGGTQYF. The CDR3 DNA sequence: TGTGCCACCACTACGATGGCGGGGTCGGGGGGGACCCAGTACTTC. The rearrangement uses TRBV6-5 and TRBJ2-5, with TRBD2 matching over 7 bases. CDR3 length equals 15 residues. V trimming: 10 bases; J trimming: 7 bases; junction bases outside the gene matches: 18. Germline V gene lookup returns CDR1 MNHEY and CDR2 SVGAGI.

Points on this clone: The junction shows a germline mismatch at one end, possibly a read error. The V and J genes are TRBV7-8 and TRBJ2-2; 8 bases match TRBD2. Germline lookup yields CDR1 SGHVS and CDR2 FQNEAQ. This CDR3 contains 17 residues. The CDR3 sequence: CARSPTGGGQLGGELFF. CDR3 nucleotide sequence: TGCGCCCGCAGCCCGACCGGGGGGGGGCAGCTGGGCGGGGAGCTGTTTTTT.

The V and J genes are TRBV5-1 and TRBJ2-3, with a weak D call TRBD2 (6 bases). V lost 4 bases to trimming and J lost 0 bases, with 18 bases between them. Germline V CDR1 and CDR2: SGHRS, YFSETQ. CDR3 length: 17 residues. CDR3 loop: CASSPTAGGTSTDTQYF. Written as DNA, the CDR3 is TGCGCCAGCAGCCCAACCGCCGGGGGAACTAGCACAGATACGCAGTATTTT.

This chain links TRBV4-1 with TRBJ2-1; 10 nucleotides match TRBD2. This CDR3 is built from 15 residues. The germline CDR1 and CDR2 sequences are MGHRA and YSYEKL. V dropped 0 bases and J dropped 9; count of bases not matched to a gene: 5. Written as DNA, the CDR3 is TGCGCCAGCAGCCAAGAAATAGCGGGGGGAAGTGAGCAGTTCTTC. It translates to CASSQEIAGGSEQFF.

V and J are TRBV27 and TRBJ2-3, with D unclear. Trimming stripped 8 bases from V and 1 base from J, with 19 bases between. CDR1 is MNHEY and CDR2 is SMNVEV in the germline V gene (reference sequence). This CDR3 is built from 16 residues. CDR3 in DNA: TGTGCCAGCCGAAACCTCCGGGTTACCGGCACAGATACGCAGTATTTT. Its protein is CASRNLRVTGTDTQYF.

The rearrangement links TRBV7-2 to TRBJ1-2, with TRBD1 identical over 9 bases. Trimming cost V 1 base and J 1 base; bases outside gene matches: 1. Germline assignment: CDR1 SGHTA and CDR2 FQGNSA. The CDR3 totals 15 residues. In DNA, the CDR3 is TGTGCCAGCAGCTTAGGACAGGGGGTTAACTATGGCTACACCTTC. This translates into CASSLGQGVNYGYTF.

The rearrangement uses TRBV7-8 and TRBJ2-4, with TRBD1 as a possible D gene (6 bases). V was cut by 2 bases and J by 9 bases, with 11 bases left in between. This CDR3 spans 13 amino acids. Germline V gene lookup returns CDR1 SGHVS and CDR2 FQNEAQ. The CDR3 sequence is CASSLQQGGIQYF. Written as DNA, the CDR3 is TGTGCCAGCAGCTTACAACAGGGTGGCATTCAGTACTTC.